Listed below are T cell receptor beta chains from one sample, sequenced in a study of technical replicates of blood from a handful of donors. Sequencing was performed with immunoSEQ multiplex PCR; in TCRdb, only in-frame clones are kept and a portion is missing. There are under 100,000 clones in the sample; around 95% occur only once, and approximately 0.23% lies in the top ten. The specimen sequenced was T cells isolated from PBMCs. The receptors here all came from a human donor in good health. Each CDR3 is given with its conserved first and last residue.

TRBV7-9	TRBJ1-1	CASSDWRSRTEAFF
TRBV13	TRBJ2-1	CASSLEDSLSYNEQFF
TRBV4-1	TRBJ2-5	CASSQAAGGAETQYF
TRBV18	TRBJ1-3	CASSPRTGRISGNTIYF
TRBV7-9	TRBJ2-7	CASSLSAGGDEQYF
TRBV6-1	TRBJ2-5	CASSEAQGALKTQYF
TRBV4-1	TRBJ2-1	CASSQPTQGRGNEQFF
TRBV5-1	TRBJ2-3	CASSVRDPDTDTQYF
TRBV5-1	TRBJ2-1	CASSLGLAYNEQFF
TRBV28	TRBJ2-2	CASSLVAGATGELFF
TRBV5-4	TRBJ1-2	CASSLDRSYGYTF
TRBV30	TRBJ1-1	CAWSRQENTEAFF
TRBV27	TRBJ2-4	CASTSSIAVAGNIQYF
TRBV4-1	TRBJ2-7	CASSRVGLAGTNEQYF
TRBV5-4	TRBJ2-5	CASSLAPGTGQETQYF
TRBV6-6	TRBJ1-5	CAVSGQGQPQHF
TRBV19	TRBJ2-1	CASSIFGLGRPNEQFF
TRBV29-1	TRBJ2-3	CSVVWREADTQYF
TRBV27	TRBJ2-1	CASSLGAGGPLEQFF
TRBV5-1	TRBJ1-6	CASSLTGLNSPLHF
TRBV6-5	TRBJ2-1	CASSLLAGVEQFF
TRBV25-1	TRBJ1-4	CASSERGTDEKLFF
TRBV27	TRBJ2-2	CASSLLETGELFF
TRBV11-2	TRBJ2-1	CASSLYRDRGQVGYNEQFF
TRBV28	TRBJ2-7	CASTSGLAQQYF
TRBV6-6	TRBJ2-5	CASSSLFGTQYF
TRBV4-1	TRBJ1-2	CASRRTGNYGYTF
TRBV7-6	TRBJ2-3	CASSLVGGTDTQYF
TRBV19	TRBJ2-7	CASSPRTSGVNEQYF
TRBV28	TRBJ1-2	CASSLSDRAYGYTF
TRBV5-4	TRBJ2-1	CASSLISGQGNEQFF
TRBV4-1	TRBJ1-1	CASSHPRGRDEAFF
TRBV19	TRBJ1-2	CASSVWDSLVYGYTF
TRBV15	TRBJ2-7	CATSRVKPGQAYEQYF
TRBV10-3	TRBJ1-2	CAIRTGQGVGGYTF
TRBV13	TRBJ1-3	CASSPRGESSGNTIYF
TRBV6-1	TRBJ2-7	CASSEIRFMSYEQYF
TRBV4-1	TRBJ2-7	CASSHPPGTGDEQYF
TRBV6-5	TRBJ2-7	CASSYPRRAGDEQYF
TRBV29-1	TRBJ2-7	CSDGLRENRTDEQYF
TRBV9	TRBJ2-3	CASSVRPGYADTQYF
TRBV27	TRBJ1-2	CASSPDRGSYYGYTF
TRBV5-4	TRBJ1-2	CASSSSGTTNYGYTF
TRBV27	TRBJ2-7	CASRQYPLGTSGTYEQYF
TRBV5-8	TRBJ1-1	CASSPGQVSTEAFF
TRBV2	TRBJ2-1	CASSRPSGAEQFF
TRBV10-3	TRBJ2-5	CAISEQGTSGGLRETQYF
TRBV6-1	TRBJ2-1	CASSEALTLPNDEQFF
TRBV5-1	TRBJ2-5	CASSLAPLAGGPQETQYF
TRBV11-2	TRBJ1-2	CASSLIKGQGAVGYTF
TRBV7-9	TRBJ2-7	CASSLGAAYSYEQYF
TRBV5-4	TRBJ2-1	CASSPGGSGPHEQFF
TRBV27	TRBJ2-2	CASSFERNTGELFF
TRBV11-2	TRBJ1-2	CASSLSGSSYTF